Included here is one T cell receptor (beta chain) sequence, with context. Its antigen remains unknown. Combining a sample-barcoded 5' primer with a J-beta primer mix, a second PCR ran for about 6 to 11 cycles. Each TCR beta cDNA got a 12-nucleotide random molecular identifier. One entry per CDR3 protein results from TCRdb running MiXCR on the 5' RACE reads. Of 730,000 or so distinct CDR3 sequences listed, 43% are singletons. The germline gives CDR1 DFQATT, CDR2 SNEGSKA (reference sequence). CDR3 length: 11 residues. Between the trimmed V and J ends, which lost 1 base and 11 bases, there was a span of 11 bases. The entry originates in a study of blood T cells in healthy people across ages. Study outcomes and limitations: PBMCs left unsorted prevented a conclusive naive versus antigen-experienced comparison.

The V gene is TRBV20-1, the J gene TRBJ1-2, with a tentative D call TRBD1 (5 bases). The clonotype was recovered from a woman aged 55 to 70 in good health. Sequenced sample: blood. CDR3 protein: CSARGAGKYTF. CDR3 nucleotide sequence: TGCAGTGCTAGAGGGGCAGGGAAGTACACCTTC.